The 2 T cell receptor beta chains reported below all come from one sample, sequenced in a study of blood T cells in healthy people across ages. It was with a sample-barcoded 5' primer and a J-beta primer mix that a second PCR of about 6 to 12 cycles was run. TCRdb itself ran the 5' RACE reads through MiXCR, one entry per CDR3 protein. The data hold 650,000 or so distinct CDR3 sequences, with approximately 52% observed a single time. Sequencing was done on a sample of blood. Receptor source: an elderly woman in good health.

The rearrangement links TRBV6-6 to TRBJ1-4; TRBD1 is a possible D gene (5 bases). The CDR3 runs to 12 residues. The ends were cut back, 8 bases at V and 7 bases at J, with 11 bases in the middle. The V gene's germline CDR1 is MNHNY and CDR2 SVGAGI (reference sequence). This CDR3 reads CASGGTSEKLFF. As DNA, the CDR3 is TGTGCCAGCGGGGGAACCAGTGAAAAACTGTTTTTT.

With respect to this clonotype: A read error may be the cause here, since a much bigger clone is one base away. This chain joins TRBV24-1 and TRBJ1-2, with D possibly matching TRBD1 (5 bases). CDR1 KGHDR and CDR2 SFDVKD come from the germline V gene. The CDR3 loop spans 14 amino acids. V was shortened by 4 bases and J by 2 bases, with 10 bases between the two germline ends. The chain's CDR3 is CATSEKGINYGYTF. CDR3 DNA: TGTGCCACCAGTGAAAAGGGGATCAACTATGGCTACACCTTC.